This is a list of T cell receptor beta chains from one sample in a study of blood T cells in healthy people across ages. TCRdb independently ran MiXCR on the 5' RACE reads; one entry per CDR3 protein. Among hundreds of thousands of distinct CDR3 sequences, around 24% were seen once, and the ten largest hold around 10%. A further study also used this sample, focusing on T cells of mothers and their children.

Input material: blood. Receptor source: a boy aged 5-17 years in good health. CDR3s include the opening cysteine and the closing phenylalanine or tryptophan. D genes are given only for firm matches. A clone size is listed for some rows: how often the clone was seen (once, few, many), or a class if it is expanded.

CDR3 DNA: TGCAGTGCTAGAGTGCAGTTTCCAAACTATGGCTACACCTTC
CDR3 protein: CSARVQFPNYGYTF
V gene: TRBV20-1
D gene: NA
clone size: few
J gene: TRBJ1-2

CDR3 DNA: TGTGCCAGCAGTGAACTTAGAACCTTC
CDR3 protein: CASSELRTF
V gene: TRBV6-1
D gene: NA
clone size: few
J gene: TRBJ1-2

CDR3 DNA: TGCAGCGTTGATGACAATGAGCAGTTCTTC
CDR3 protein: CSVDDNEQFF
V gene: TRBV29-1
D gene: NA
clone size: many
J gene: TRBJ2-1

CDR3 DNA: TGTGCCAAATGGAAGATTACAGATACGCAGTATTTT
CDR3 protein: CAKWKITDTQYF
V gene: TRBV7-9
D gene: NA
clone size: NA
J gene: TRBJ2-3

CDR3 DNA: TGCAGTGCTAGAGATGGGGCGGAGTCCTTTTACGAGCAGTACTTC
CDR3 protein: CSARDGAESFYEQYF
V gene: TRBV20-1
D gene: NA
clone size: NA
J gene: TRBJ2-7

CDR3 DNA: TGTGCCAGCAGCTTCTCGGGACGGCCCCAAGAGACCCAGTACTTC
CDR3 protein: CASSFSGRPQETQYF
V gene: TRBV7-8
D gene: NA
clone size: many
J gene: TRBJ2-5

CDR3 DNA: TGTGCCAGCAGCCTAGTCGCAGGGGGCGTCTACTATGGCTACACCTTC
CDR3 protein: CASSLVAGGVYYGYTF
V gene: TRBV6-1
D gene: TRBD1
clone size: few
J gene: TRBJ1-2

CDR3 DNA: TGTGCCACCAGCTCGAGTATCCCAAGAAACACTGAAGCTTTCTTT
CDR3 protein: CATSSSIPRNTEAFF
V gene: TRBV15
D gene: NA
clone size: NA
J gene: TRBJ1-1

CDR3 DNA: TGCAGTGCTTATACGCCGGCAAGCACAGATACGCAGTATTTT
CDR3 protein: CSAYTPASTDTQYF
V gene: TRBV20-1
D gene: NA
clone size: few
J gene: TRBJ2-3

CDR3 DNA: TGTGCCAGCAGGGTCGCCGGGGGGTCAATTGAGCAGTTCTTC
CDR3 protein: CASRVAGGSIEQFF
V gene: TRBV27
D gene: TRBD2
clone size: NA
J gene: TRBJ2-1

CDR3 DNA: TGCGCCAGCAGCTTGGCCGGAAGTATCTACAATGAGCAGTTCTTC
CDR3 protein: CASSLAGSIYNEQFF
V gene: TRBV5-1
D gene: NA
clone size: few
J gene: TRBJ2-1

CDR3 DNA: TGTGCCAGCAGCTGGGACGGTGTAAAAGAGACCCAGTACTTC
CDR3 protein: CASSWDGVKETQYF
V gene: TRBV5-4
D gene: NA
clone size: few
J gene: TRBJ2-5

CDR3 DNA: TGTGCCAGCAGCTTAGATGCGGGCCCGCAAGAGACCCAGTACTTC
CDR3 protein: CASSLDAGPQETQYF
V gene: TRBV7-2
D gene: NA
clone size: many
J gene: TRBJ2-5

CDR3 DNA: TGCAGCGTTGGGGGTAGGAACTCCTACGAGCAGTACTTC
CDR3 protein: CSVGGRNSYEQYF
V gene: TRBV29-1
D gene: NA
clone size: few
J gene: TRBJ2-7

CDR3 DNA: TGTGCCAGCAGCGTGTACAGTAGTTCAGGGAACGGGGAGCTGTTTTTT
CDR3 protein: CASSVYSSSGNGELFF
V gene: TRBV9
D gene: NA
clone size: NA
J gene: TRBJ2-2

CDR3 DNA: TGCAGTGCTAGACCGACTAGCGGGGGGGTCGGAGAGACCCAGTACTTC
CDR3 protein: CSARPTSGGVGETQYF
V gene: TRBV20-1
D gene: TRBD2
clone size: NA
J gene: TRBJ2-5

CDR3 DNA: TGTGCCAGCTCACCACGGACGAACGCGAACACCGGGGAGCTGTTTTTT
CDR3 protein: CASSPRTNANTGELFF
V gene: TRBV18
D gene: NA
clone size: NA
J gene: TRBJ2-2

CDR3 DNA: TGTGCCAGCAGTTTACCGTGGCGGAGCTACGAGCAGTACTTC
CDR3 protein: CASSLPWRSYEQYF
V gene: TRBV28
D gene: NA
clone size: few
J gene: TRBJ2-7

CDR3 DNA: TGTGCCAGCAGTCACGAAAGGGGTTCGGAGGTCACGAATGAGCAGTTCTTC
CDR3 protein: CASSHERGSEVTNEQFF
V gene: TRBV28
D gene: NA
clone size: many
J gene: TRBJ2-1

CDR3 DNA: TGTGCCAGCAGCCAAGGATATGGGAATTCACCCCTCCACTTT
CDR3 protein: CASSQGYGNSPLHF
V gene: TRBV4-2
D gene: NA
clone size: NA
J gene: TRBJ1-6

CDR3 DNA: TGCGCCAGCAGCTTGGGGACAGGGAACACAGATACGCAGTATTTT
CDR3 protein: CASSLGTGNTDTQYF
V gene: TRBV5-1
D gene: TRBD1
clone size: NA
J gene: TRBJ2-3

CDR3 DNA: TGTGCCAGCAGTTTCATAGGACAGGGAGGAAACATTCAGTACTTC
CDR3 protein: CASSFIGQGGNIQYF
V gene: TRBV6-5
D gene: TRBD1
clone size: once
J gene: TRBJ2-4